The 21 T cell receptor beta chains below all came from one sample that was sequenced in a study of blood T cells in healthy people across ages. Sample-barcoded 5' priming and a J-beta primer mix drove a second PCR of roughly 7 to 11 cycles. TCRdb itself ran the 5' RACE reads through MiXCR, one entry per CDR3 protein. The data contain some 1.6 million distinct CDR3 sequences, approximately 32% of them singletons. Sequencing was carried out using blood. The receptors shown here come from a woman under 40 in good health.

V is TRBV11-2 and J is TRBJ2-5, with a weak D call TRBD1 (5 bases). The ends were cut back, 5 bases at V and 5 bases at J, with 15 bases in the middle. Germline V lookup: CDR1 SGHAT, CDR2 FQNNGV. This CDR3 spans 14 amino acids. The CDR3 protein is CASSPRGNRETQYF. CDR3 nucleotides: TGTGCCAGCAGCCCTAGGGGAAACAGGGAGACCCAGTACTTC.

This clonotype was detected ten times or more. The CDR3 DNA reads as TGTGCCAGCAGCCCCCCCCCGGGAGGGGGAGATACGCAGTATTTT. Translation gives CASSPPPGGGDTQYF. The chain employs TRBV7-6 and TRBJ2-3; TRBD2 aligns across 8 bases. V trimming: 5 bases; J trimming: 5 bases; junction bases outside the gene matches: 9. Germline loops: CDR1 SGHVS, CDR2 FNYEAQ. The CDR3 consists of 15 residues.

This chain links TRBV6-6 with TRBJ1-1; 9 bases fit TRBD1. Trimming took 6 bases from V and 5 from J; bases not matched to a gene: 7. This CDR3 contains 14 residues. The germline CDR1 and CDR2 sequences are MNHNY and SVGAGI (reference sequence). CDR3 sequence reads: CASSRQGEATEAFF. The CDR3 DNA follows: TGTGCCAGCAGCCGACAGGGGGAGGCTACTGAAGCTTTCTTT.

In DNA form, the CDR3 reads TGTGCCAGCACCCGGTCCATCCCGAGCTCCTACAATGAGCAGTTCTTC. It specifies CASTRSIPSSYNEQFF. The V gene is TRBV7-6, the J gene TRBJ2-1; D ambiguous. Germline loops: CDR1 SGHVS, CDR2 FNYEAQ. The germline V and J ends were trimmed by 7 bases and 0 bases, with 16 bases remaining between them. This CDR3 spans 16 amino acids.

This clonotype came up many times. The chain has TRBV13 and TRBJ2-5; maybe TRBD1 (6 bases). The germline V and J ends were trimmed by 5 bases and 5 bases, with 12 bases remaining between them. The CDR3 loop spans 13 amino acids. Germline-derived CDR1 and CDR2 are PRHDT and FYEKMQ (reference sequence). CDR3 sequence reads: CASSATGWETQYF. The CDR3 coding sequence is TGTGCCAGCAGCGCTACAGGGTGGGAGACCCAGTACTTC.

This clonotype has more than one count but fewer than ten. The V and J genes are TRBV20-1 and TRBJ1-1; D gene uncertain. CDR1 and CDR2 from the germline V gene are DFQATT and SNEGSKA (reference sequence). The CDR3 is 13 amino acids. The V end lost 3 bases, the J end lost 0 bases, and 8 bases lay between the germline ends. The CDR3 loop reads CSASRAMNTEAFF. CDR3 nucleotides: TGCAGTGCTAGTCGGGCGATGAACACTGAAGCTTTCTTT.

CDR3 amino acids: CSARDSLSGGPPSEQYF. The CDR3 DNA sequence: TGCAGTGCTAGAGACTCTCTTTCTGGGGGGCCTCCTTCCGAGCAGTACTTC. This chain links TRBV20-1 with TRBJ2-7; D possibly matches TRBD1 or TRBD2 (6 bases each). CDR1 is DFQATT, CDR2 SNEGSKA, per germline (reference sequence). Trimming left V 0 bases short and J 6 bases short, with 24 bases between. The CDR3 extends over 17 amino acids.

The genes are TRBV5-1 and TRBJ1-3; D perhaps matches TRBD1 (6 bases). Trimming left V 5 bases short and J 2 bases short, with 26 bases between. Germline lookup yields CDR1 SGHRS and CDR2 YFSETQ. The CDR3 loop spans 19 amino acids. Written as DNA, the CDR3 is TGCGCCAGCAGACTCACAGCCACCAACTACAGGGATCCTGGAAACACCATATATTTT. Residues: CASRLTATNYRDPGNTIYF.

This clonotype was seen a handful of times. The CDR3 is CASSVGVGGGGTDTQYF. CDR3 sequence (DNA): TGTGCCAGCAGCGTTGGCGTGGGCGGGGGCGGCACAGATACGCAGTATTTT. The chain employs TRBV7-3 and TRBJ2-3, with D possibly TRBD2 on 7 matching bases. Looked up from germline, CDR1 is SGHTA and CDR2 is FQGTGA. V was shortened by 5 bases and J by 1 base, with 19 bases between the two germline ends. The CDR3 contains 17 residues.

This sequence joins TRBV29-1 and TRBJ1-2, with 7 bases fitting TRBD1. Looked up from germline, CDR1 is SQVTM and CDR2 is ANQGSEA. The CDR3 contains 13 residues. J lost 1 base, V lost 6 bases, and 5 bases had no gene match. The CDR3 nucleotides are TGCAGCGTCACAGGGGAGGGTAACTATGGCTACACCTTC. It translates to CSVTGEGNYGYTF.

On this clonotype: Being one base from a much bigger clone, this may be a read error. The gene calls are TRBV29-1 and TRBJ2-7; 9 nucleotides match TRBD1. The V gene's germline CDR1 is SQVTM and CDR2 ANQGSEA. The CDR3 consists of 14 residues. The ends lost 8 bases at V and 0 bases at J; junction bases unmatched: 8. CDR3 region: CSIRTGVNSYEQYF. In DNA form, the CDR3 reads TGCAGCATCCGGACAGGGGTGAACTCCTACGAGCAGTACTTC.

The chain couples TRBV4-1 to TRBJ1-1; possibly TRBD1 for D (5 bases). Germline CDR1 MGHRA, CDR2 YSYEKL. This CDR3 has 13 residues. The V end lost 6 bases, the J end lost 4 bases, and 12 bases lay between the germline ends. The chain's CDR3 is CASRGSGRTEAFF. CDR3 in DNA: TGCGCCAGCAGGGGGTCAGGGCGCACTGAAGCTTTCTTT.

The chain carries TRBV27 and TRBJ1-6, with 8 bases identical to TRBD1. With V trimmed by 2 bases and J by 9 bases, 6 bases remained unmatched. The CDR3 contains 15 residues. Per the germline V gene, CDR1 is MNHEY and CDR2 is SMNVEV (reference sequence). CDR3 sequence (DNA): TGTGCCAGCAGTTTACTAGGACAGGGAGGTTCACCCCTCCACTTT. This sequence encodes CASSLLGQGGSPLHF.

V gene TRBV14 combines with J gene TRBJ1-2; 7 bases agree with TRBD1. Germline CDR1 reads SGHDN; CDR2 reads FVKESK. Unmatched junction bases numbered 8, after V lost 3 bases and J lost 4 bases. This CDR3 region has 15 residues. The CDR3: CASSQAPGQIYGYTF. In nucleotides, the CDR3 is TGTGCCAGCAGCCAGGCTCCGGGACAGATCTATGGCTACACCTTC.

This clonotype has a handful of counts. This sequence joins TRBV12-3 or TRBV12-4 and TRBJ2-7, with 8 positions matching TRBD1. Trimming at V came to 5 bases and at J to 9 bases, leaving 6 bases not matched to a gene. This CDR3 has 12 amino acids. The CDR3 spells CASSTGQGGQYF. The CDR3 DNA is TGTGCCAGCAGTACCGGACAGGGAGGGCAGTACTTC.

CDR3 amino acids: CATTKLDGQFF. In DNA, the CDR3 is TGTGCCACCACCAAGTTGGACGGGCAGTTCTTC. The gene calls are TRBV6-5 and TRBJ2-1; D gene uncertain. The germline CDR1 and CDR2 sequences are MNHEY and SVGAGI. V lost 10 bases and J lost 12, with 16 bases in between. The CDR3 is 11 residues long.

In this sample, this clonotype turned up many times. The chain employs TRBV13 and TRBJ1-2; D might be TRBD1 (6 bases). CDR3 length: 14 residues. The germline gives CDR1 PRHDT, CDR2 FYEKMQ (reference sequence). Trimming removed 4 bases at V and 7 bases at J, with 16 bases between. CDR3: CASSSDRSGTGYTF. The DNA for the CDR3 is TGTGCCAGCAGCTCCGACAGGTCCGGTACTGGCTACACCTTC.

Turning to this clonotype: Given a much more abundant clone one base away, this may be a read error. This chain uses TRBV10-3 with TRBJ2-1, with TRBD1 identical over 7 bases. The CDR3 spans 15 residues. Germline V gene sequence: CDR1 ENHRY, CDR2 SYGVKD. CDR3 DNA: TGTGCCATCAGTGGGGGACAGAGCTCCTACGATGAGCAGTTCTTC. Translating gives CAISGGQSSYDEQFF.

This clonotype was counted a few times. This chain links TRBV29-1 with TRBJ1-1, with no clear D. CDR3 length: 13 amino acids. Germline CDR1 SQVTM, CDR2 ANQGSEA. V was pared by 4 bases and J by 0 bases, with 9 bases between. CDR3 region: CSVVQLMNTEAFF. CDR3 nucleotide sequence: TGCAGCGTTGTGCAGCTTATGAACACTGAAGCTTTCTTT.

This clonotype showed up just a few times. The V call is TRBV7-9, the J call TRBJ2-3, with 13 bases fitting TRBD2. The germline gives CDR1 SEHNR, CDR2 FQNEAQ (reference sequence). V lost 3 bases and J lost 1; bases outside the gene matches: 13. The CDR3 has 20 amino acids. This CDR3 is CASSFITSGGAKTRTDTQYF. The CDR3, as DNA: TGTGCCAGCAGCTTTATTACTAGCGGGGGGGCGAAGACCCGCACAGATACGCAGTATTTT.

This sequence joins TRBV29-1 and TRBJ2-1; TRBD2 aligns across 12 bases. Germline V gene sequence: CDR1 SQVTM, CDR2 ANQGSEA. CDR3 length: 14 residues. V dropped 5 bases and J dropped 6; count of bases not matched to a gene: 5. CDR3 in DNA: TGCAGCGTTAAAAGGACTAGCGGGGCCAATGAGCAGTTCTTC. Encoded protein: CSVKRTSGANEQFF.